A selection of T cell receptor beta chains follows, all from one sample in a study of blood T cell repertoires in COVID-19. Some clones are missing from TCRdb's copy, which holds only in-frame ones; the method was immunoSEQ multiplex PCR. The sample includes some 230,000 clones, more than 75% of them seen just once. The specimen sequenced was peripheral blood. The source is a woman older than 75 with COVID-19, enrolled during active disease. Both conserved end residues are part of each CDR3. The D gene is left open where the match is weak. Clone size appears in some rows only: once, few, many, or a class for an expanded clone.

J: TRBJ2-6; D: NA; size: once; V: TRBV9; DNA: TGTGCCAGCAGCGGGATACAGGGTAAATTAGGTGGGGCCAACGTCCTGACTTTC; CDR3: CASSGIQGKLGGANVLTF
J: TRBJ2-7; D: TRBD2; size: NA; V: TRBV6-5; DNA: TGTGCCAGCTCAAGGGGGACTAGCCTCTACGAGCAGTACTTC; CDR3: CASSRGTSLYEQYF
J: TRBJ2-3; D: TRBD2; size: NA; V: TRBV10-3; DNA: TGTGCCATTCGGGGACTAGCGGGGACAGATACGCAGTATTTT; CDR3: CAIRGLAGTDTQYF
J: TRBJ1-3; D: TRBD1; size: NA; V: TRBV3-1/TRBV3-2; DNA: TGTGCCAGCAGCCAACCCCAGGGGGGCGGAAACACCATATATTTT; CDR3: CASSQPQGGGNTIYF
J: TRBJ1-2; D: TRBD1; size: NA; V: TRBV16; DNA: TGTGCCAGCAGCCGAACGGACAGGGGGCGAATAAGGAACTATGGCTACACCTTC; CDR3: CASSRTDRGRIRNYGYTF
J: TRBJ1-1; D: NA; size: NA; V: TRBV12-3/TRBV12-4; DNA: TGTGCCAGCAGGCGGAACGGGGGCACTGAAGCTTTCTTT; CDR3: CASRRNGGTEAFF
J: TRBJ2-7; D: NA; size: NA; V: TRBV28; DNA: TGTGCCAGCAAGGCCGGGGTGGCTAGCTCCTACGAGCAGTACTTC; CDR3: CASKAGVASSYEQYF
J: TRBJ1-4; D: NA; size: NA; V: TRBV2; DNA: TGTGCCAGCAGTGAGGGAGGTGGAGAAAAACTGTTTTTT; CDR3: CASSEGGGEKLFF
J: TRBJ1-3; D: TRBD1; size: NA; V: TRBV15; DNA: TGTGCCACCAGCAGAGAGGCAGGGGGCAAGGGAAACACCATATATTTT; CDR3: CATSREAGGKGNTIYF
J: TRBJ2-7; D: TRBD1; size: NA; V: TRBV4-1; DNA: TGCGCCAGCAGTCCCGGACAGGGTAGCAAGTACGAGCAGTACTTC; CDR3: CASSPGQGSKYEQYF
J: TRBJ2-7; D: TRBD2; size: NA; V: TRBV5-1; DNA: TGCGCCAGCAGCTTACTAGCGGGAGTGAACGAGCAGTACTTC; CDR3: CASSLLAGVNEQYF
J: TRBJ2-5; D: TRBD2; size: NA; V: TRBV7-7; DNA: TGTGCTAGCAGCCGGAGGACTAGCGGGAGCAGGGAGACCCAGTACTTC; CDR3: CASSRRTSGSRETQYF
J: TRBJ1-3; D: TRBD1; size: few; V: TRBV7-9; DNA: TGTGCCAGCAGCTATACAGGGGATGGTGGAAACACCATATATTTT; CDR3: CASSYTGDGGNTIYF
J: TRBJ2-5; D: NA; size: NA; V: TRBV15; DNA: TGTGCCACCAGCAGAGATGTGGTCGGGTGGGAGACCCAGTACTTC; CDR3: CATSRDVVGWETQYF
J: TRBJ2-7; D: TRBD1; size: NA; V: TRBV14; DNA: TGTGCCAGCAGCCAAGATCCCTGGTCACAGGGGGCCAAATCCTACGAGCAGTACTTC; CDR3: CASSQDPWSQGAKSYEQYF
J: TRBJ1-1; D: NA; size: NA; V: TRBV30; DNA: TGTGCCGCGAACGGCCAGGGGACTGAAGCTTTCTTT; CDR3: CAANGQGTEAFF
J: TRBJ1-2; D: NA; size: NA; V: TRBV18; DNA: TGTGCCAGCTCCCCCGGCGGGGATGGATATGGCTACACCTTC; CDR3: CASSPGGDGYGYTF
J: TRBJ2-7; D: TRBD2; size: NA; V: TRBV5-4; DNA: TGTGCCAGCAGCTTGGGGCTAGCGGACGGATACGAGCAGTACTTC; CDR3: CASSLGLADGYEQYF
J: TRBJ1-1; D: TRBD1; size: NA; V: TRBV5-1; DNA: TGCGCCAGCAGCTTGGAGGGGGCGGCTGAAGCTTTCTTT; CDR3: CASSLEGAAEAFF
J: TRBJ2-5; D: TRBD2; size: NA; V: TRBV18; DNA: TGTGCCAGCTCACCGAAAGCGGGGGGCGACGGAGAGACCCAGTACTTC; CDR3: CASSPKAGGDGETQYF
J: TRBJ1-4; D: NA; size: NA; V: TRBV18; DNA: TGTGCCAGCTCACGAGGGAGTGGAGAAAAACTGTTTTTT; CDR3: CASSRGSGEKLFF
J: TRBJ1-2; D: TRBD1; size: few; V: TRBV12-3/TRBV12-4; DNA: TGTGCCAGCAGTTTCGGGACAGGGGTTGGCTACACCTTC; CDR3: CASSFGTGVGYTF
J: TRBJ1-1; D: TRBD1; size: NA; V: TRBV18; DNA: TGTGCCAGCTCACCACCGACAGGGGCGGGCACTGAAGCTTTCTTT; CDR3: CASSPPTGAGTEAFF
J: TRBJ2-7; D: TRBD1; size: NA; V: TRBV18; DNA: TGTGCCAGCTCACCAAGAGGGGGCGGCTACGAGCAGTACTTC; CDR3: CASSPRGGGYEQYF
J: TRBJ2-1; D: NA; size: NA; V: TRBV29-1; DNA: TGCAGCGTTGTAGGATCGGGAAAGTACAATGAGCAGTTCTTC; CDR3: CSVVGSGKYNEQFF
J: TRBJ2-2; D: NA; size: few; V: TRBV11-2; DNA: TGTGCCAGCAGCTTAGAGGGGCGGATCTCGAACACCGGGGAGCTGTTTTTT; CDR3: CASSLEGRISNTGELFF
J: TRBJ1-6; D: NA; size: NA; V: TRBV6-5; DNA: TGTGCCAGCAGATCAGGGAGGGGGGTTTCACCCCTCCACTTT; CDR3: CASRSGRGVSPLHF
J: TRBJ2-1; D: NA; size: once; V: TRBV5-4; DNA: TGTGCCAGCAGCCTGGGCGGGAATCCTTACAATGAGCAGTTCTTC; CDR3: CASSLGGNPYNEQFF
J: TRBJ2-1; D: TRBD2; size: NA; V: TRBV30; DNA: TGTGCCTGGACCGGGCGAGCGGGGGGTTACAATGAGCAGTTCTTC; CDR3: CAWTGRAGGYNEQFF
J: TRBJ1-6; D: TRBD1; size: few; V: TRBV2; DNA: TGTGCCAGCAGTGGGACAGGGGCGAGCTCCTATAATTCACCCCTCCACTTT; CDR3: CASSGTGASSYNSPLHF